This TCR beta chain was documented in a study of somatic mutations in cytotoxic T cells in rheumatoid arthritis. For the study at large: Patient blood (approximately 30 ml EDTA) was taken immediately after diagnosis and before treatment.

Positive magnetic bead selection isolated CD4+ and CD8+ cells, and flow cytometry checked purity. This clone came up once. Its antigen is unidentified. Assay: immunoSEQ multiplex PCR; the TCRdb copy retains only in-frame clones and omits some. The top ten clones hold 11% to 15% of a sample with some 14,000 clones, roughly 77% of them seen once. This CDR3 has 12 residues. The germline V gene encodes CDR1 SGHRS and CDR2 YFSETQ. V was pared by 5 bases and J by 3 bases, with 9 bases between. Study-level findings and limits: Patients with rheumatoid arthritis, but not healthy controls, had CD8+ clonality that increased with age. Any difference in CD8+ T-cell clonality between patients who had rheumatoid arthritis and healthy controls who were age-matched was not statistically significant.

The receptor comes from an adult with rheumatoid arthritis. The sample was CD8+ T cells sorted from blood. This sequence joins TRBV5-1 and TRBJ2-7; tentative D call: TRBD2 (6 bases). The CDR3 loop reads CASSVTSYEQYF. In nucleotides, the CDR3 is TGCGCCAGCAGTGTGACTAGCTACGAGCAGTACTTC.